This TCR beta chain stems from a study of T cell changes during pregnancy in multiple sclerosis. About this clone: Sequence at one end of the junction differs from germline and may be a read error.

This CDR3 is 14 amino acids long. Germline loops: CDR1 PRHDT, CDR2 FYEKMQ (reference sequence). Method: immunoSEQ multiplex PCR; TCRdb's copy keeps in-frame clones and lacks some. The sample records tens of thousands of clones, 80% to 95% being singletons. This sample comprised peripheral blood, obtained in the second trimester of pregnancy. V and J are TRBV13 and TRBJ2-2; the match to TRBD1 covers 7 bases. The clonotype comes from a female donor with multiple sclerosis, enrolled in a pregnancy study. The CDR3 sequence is CASSLGGLTGELFF. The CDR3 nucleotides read TGTGCCAGCAGCCTAGGGGGCCTCACCGGGGAGCTGTTTTTT.